This TCR beta chain is drawn from a study of T cell responses to AZD1222 COVID-19 vaccine. Pooling covered second doses at about 4 or about 12 weeks. Study findings and constraints: Reports say nearly half of spike-specific TCRs go after unmutated variant regions. An increase in Spike-specific TCR breadth and depth was observed after two AZD1222 doses. White British donors predominated, females outnumbered males, and clonal diversity was possibly underestimated.

Clones were read by immunoSEQ multiplex PCR, and TCRdb kept only the in-frame ones, dropping some. The repertoire holds 70,000 to 95,000 clones, with less than 90% as singletons. Of note for this clone: What it recognizes is unknown.

V lost 0 bases and J lost 4, with 19 bases in between. The V gene's germline CDR1 is SGDLS and CDR2 YYNGEE. CDR3 length equals 17 residues. The receptor's source is an adult who received the AZD1222 COVID-19 vaccine. The sample here was peripheral blood, taken 28 days after the second AZD1222 dose. The chain uses TRBV9 and TRBJ2-5; D may be TRBD2 (6 bases). This CDR3 reads CASSVVGSLREGETQYF. The CDR3 DNA reads TGTGCCAGCAGCGTAGTCGGTAGTCTGCGGGAAGGAGAGACCCAGTACTTC.